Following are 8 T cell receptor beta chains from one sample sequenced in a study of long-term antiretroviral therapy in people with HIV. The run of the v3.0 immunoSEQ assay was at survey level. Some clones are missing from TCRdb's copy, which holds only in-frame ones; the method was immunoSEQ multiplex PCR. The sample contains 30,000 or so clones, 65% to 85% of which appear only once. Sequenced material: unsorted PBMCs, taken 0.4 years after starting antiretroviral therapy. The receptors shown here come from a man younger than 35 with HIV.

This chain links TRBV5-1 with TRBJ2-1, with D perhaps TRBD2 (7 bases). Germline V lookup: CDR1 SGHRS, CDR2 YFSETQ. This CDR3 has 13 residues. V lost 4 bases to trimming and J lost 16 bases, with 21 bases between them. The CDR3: CASSPGGGGPTFF. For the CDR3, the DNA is TGCGCCAGCAGCCCTGGAGGGGGGGGGCCCACATTCTTC.

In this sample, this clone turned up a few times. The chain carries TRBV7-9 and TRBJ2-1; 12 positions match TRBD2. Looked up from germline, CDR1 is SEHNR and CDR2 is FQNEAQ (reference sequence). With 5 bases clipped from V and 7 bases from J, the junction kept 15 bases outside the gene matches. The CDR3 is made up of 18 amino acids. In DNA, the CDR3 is TGTGCCAGCAGCGTCCCCGGGAGACTAGCGGGAGTGGGGAATGAGCAGTTCTTC. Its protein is CASSVPGRLAGVGNEQFF. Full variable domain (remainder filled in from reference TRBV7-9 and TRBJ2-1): DTGVSQNPRHKITKRGQNVTFRCDPISEHNRLYWYRQTLGQGPEFLTYFQNEAQLEKSRLLSDRFSAERPKGSFSTLEIQRTEQGDSAMYLCASSVPGRLAGVGNEQFFGPGTRLTVL.

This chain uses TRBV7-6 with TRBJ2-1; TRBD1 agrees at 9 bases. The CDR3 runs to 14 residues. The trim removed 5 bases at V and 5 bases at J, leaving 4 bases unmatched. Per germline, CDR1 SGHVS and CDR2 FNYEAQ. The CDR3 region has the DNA TGTGCCAGCAGCCGGACAGGGGTAAACAATGAGCAGTTCTTC. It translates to CASSRTGVNNEQFF.

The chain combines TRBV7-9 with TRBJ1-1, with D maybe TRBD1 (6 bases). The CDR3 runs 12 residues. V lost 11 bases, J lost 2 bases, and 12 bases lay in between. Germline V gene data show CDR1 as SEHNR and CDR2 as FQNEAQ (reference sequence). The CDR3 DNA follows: TGTGCCTCGAGGGGGGTTAACACTGAAGCTTTCTTT. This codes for CASRGVNTEAFF.

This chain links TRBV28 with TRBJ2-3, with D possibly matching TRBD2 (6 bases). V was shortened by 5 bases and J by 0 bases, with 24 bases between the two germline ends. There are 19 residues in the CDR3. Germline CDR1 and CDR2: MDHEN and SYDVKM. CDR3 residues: CASSPGLPYLTFSTDTQYF. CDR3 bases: TGTGCCAGCAGTCCGGGACTTCCTTACCTGACTTTTAGCACAGATACGCAGTATTTT. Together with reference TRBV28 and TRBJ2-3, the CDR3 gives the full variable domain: DVKVTQSSRYLVKRTGEKVFLECVQDMDHENMFWYRQDPGLGLRLIYFSYDVKMKEKGDIPEGYSVSREKKERFSLILESASTNQTSMYLCASSPGLPYLTFSTDTQYFGPGTRLTVL.

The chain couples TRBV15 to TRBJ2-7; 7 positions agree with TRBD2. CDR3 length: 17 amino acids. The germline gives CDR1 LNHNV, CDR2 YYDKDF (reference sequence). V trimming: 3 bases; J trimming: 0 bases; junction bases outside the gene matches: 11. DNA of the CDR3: TGTGCCACCAGCAGCTTCCAGCCCGGGAGGCCCTCCTACGAGCAGTACTTC. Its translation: CATSSFQPGRPSYEQYF.

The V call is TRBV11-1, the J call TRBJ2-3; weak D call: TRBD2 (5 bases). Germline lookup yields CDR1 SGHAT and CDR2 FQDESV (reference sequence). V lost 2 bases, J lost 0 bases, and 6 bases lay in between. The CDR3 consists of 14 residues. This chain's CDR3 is CASSLRRSTDTQYF. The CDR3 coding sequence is TGTGCCAGCAGCTTAAGGAGGAGCACAGATACGCAGTATTTT.

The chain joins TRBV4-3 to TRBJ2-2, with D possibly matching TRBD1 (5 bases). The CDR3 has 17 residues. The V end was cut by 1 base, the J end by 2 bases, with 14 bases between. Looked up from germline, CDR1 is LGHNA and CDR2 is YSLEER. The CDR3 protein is CASSQGSGLLNTGELFF. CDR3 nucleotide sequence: TGCGCCAGCAGCCAAGGATCAGGGCTACTAAACACCGGGGAGCTGTTTTTT.